The source of this T cell receptor beta chain is a study of shared clonotypes between healthy human individuals. Study background: Plates per donor: three CD4 naive, three CD4 memory, two CD8 naive, one CD8 memory.

Generated by immunoSEQ multiplex PCR, the TCRdb table keeps only in-frame clones and is missing some. The sample holds about 680,000 clones, 60% to 75% seen once. The J segment lost 7 bases and the V segment lost 5 bases, leaving 13 bases of the junction unmatched. The CDR3 length is 17 residues. Germline V gene data show CDR1 as SGDLS and CDR2 as YYNGEE. The V gene is TRBV9, the J gene TRBJ2-1; 12 bases are shared with TRBD2. Specimen: memory CD4+ T cells sorted from blood. The subset was: CD45RA-negative fraction. This clonotype was obtained from a woman aged 30 to 39 in good health. CDR3 sequence: CASRTKGRLAGDNEQFF. In nucleotides, the CDR3 is TGTGCCAGCAGAACAAAGGGGAGACTAGCGGGAGATAATGAGCAGTTCTTC. The full variable domain, in which reference TRBV9 and TRBJ2-1 provide the parts outside the CDR3, is DSGVTQTPKHLITATGQRVTLRCSPRSGDLSVYWYQQSLDQGLQFLIQYYNGEERAKGNILERFSAQQFPDLHSELNLSSLELGDSALYFCASRTKGRLAGDNEQFFGPGTRLTVL.